This T cell receptor beta chain was retrieved from a study of cytomegalovirus exposure and HLA in healthy donors. The germline V gene has CDR1 SEHNR and CDR2 FQNEAQ (reference sequence). V lost 10 bases and J lost 5; bases outside the gene matches: 9. The CDR3 loop spans 14 amino acids. PCR amplification relied on 60 Vbeta primers (plus 13 Jbeta primers). Method: immunoSEQ multiplex PCR; TCRdb's copy keeps in-frame clones and lacks some. This sample contains over 100,000 clones. Sequencing was done on a sample of PBMCs. This TCR came from a man between 18 and 35 years old in good health and CMV-seronegative. The chain has TRBV7-9 and TRBJ2-5; 11 nucleotides line up with TRBD2. The CDR3 coding sequence is TGTGCCACCTCGACTAGCGGGGTAATGGAGACCCAGTACTTC. Residues: CATSTSGVMETQYF.